Sequencing of this T cell receptor beta chain was carried out in a study of graft-versus-host responses after intestinal transplantation. At the level of the study: Every transplant recipient was induced with anti-thymocyte globulin, then maintained on tacrolimus and steroids for roughly 3 years. General study results and limits: High graft-versus-host to host-versus-graft T cell clonal ratios marked allografts of patients with graft-donor macrochimerism. Early after transplant, HvG declines were associated with peak levels of circulating GvH clones.

CDR3 length: 13 amino acids. Germline V gene sequence: CDR1 SGDLS, CDR2 YYNGEE. With 4 bases removed from V and 8 bases from J, the gap between germline ends came to 15 bases. Assay used: immunoSEQ multiplex PCR; TCRdb lists only in-frame clones, some missing. The sample lists about 120,000 clones; 95% were seen once. This clone was seen only once. Antigen: not known. Here the sequenced sample was unstimulated CD8+ T cells sorted from spleen or lymph node cells, taken before intestinal transplant. The chain couples TRBV9 to TRBJ1-1; possibly TRBD1 for D (5 bases). The source of this sequence is a human donor who received an intestinal transplant. As DNA, the CDR3 is TGTGCCAGCAGCCCCGGGGGGAGGGCCGAAGCTTTCTTT. It translates to CASSPGGRAEAFF.